The subject of this entry is one T cell receptor (beta chain). These data originate in a study of shared clonotypes between healthy human individuals. Clones were read by immunoSEQ multiplex PCR, and TCRdb kept only the in-frame ones, dropping some. The data show 2 million to 2.5 million clones, 85% to 95% seen once. Trimming shortened V by 0 bases and J by 3 bases, and 12 bases separated the two germline ends. Germline lookup yields CDR1 SGDLS and CDR2 YYNGEE. This CDR3 comprises 16 residues. This rearrangement joins TRBV9 to TRBJ2-2; D remains unclear. The sequence was obtained from a man younger than 35 in good health. Some clones in this sample may be carry-over from other donors' samples. The sample was naive CD4+ T cells from PBMCs. Subset denoted: CD45RA+ positively selected. CDR3 bases: TGTGCCAGCAGCGTAGGGCTCCCTAGAGACACCGGGGAGCTGTTTTTT. It is translated as CASSVGLPRDTGELFF. The variable domain in full, with the rest retrieved from reference TRBV9 and TRBJ2-2, is DSGVTQTPKHLITATGQRVTLRCSPRSGDLSVYWYQQSLDQGLQFLIQYYNGEERAKGNILERFSAQQFPDLHSELNLSSLELGDSALYFCASSVGLPRDTGELFFGEGSRLTVL.